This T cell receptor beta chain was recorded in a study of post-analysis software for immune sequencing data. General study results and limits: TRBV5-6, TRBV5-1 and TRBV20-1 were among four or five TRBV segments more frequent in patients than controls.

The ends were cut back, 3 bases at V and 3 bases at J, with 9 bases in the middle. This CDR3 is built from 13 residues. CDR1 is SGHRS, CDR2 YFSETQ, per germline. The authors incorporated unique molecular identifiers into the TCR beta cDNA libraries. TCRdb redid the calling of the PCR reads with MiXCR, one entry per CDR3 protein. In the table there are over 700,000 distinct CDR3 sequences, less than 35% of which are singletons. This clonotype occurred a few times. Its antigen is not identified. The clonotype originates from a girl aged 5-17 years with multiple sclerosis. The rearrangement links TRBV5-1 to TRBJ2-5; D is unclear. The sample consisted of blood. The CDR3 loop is CASSYEVEETQYF. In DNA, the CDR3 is TGCGCCAGCAGCTATGAAGTAGAAGAGACCCAGTACTTC.